One and the same sample provided the 3 T cell receptor beta chains below, sequenced in a study of blood T cell repertoires in COVID-19. Sequencing was performed with immunoSEQ multiplex PCR; in TCRdb, only in-frame clones are kept and a portion is missing. Here the sample spans hundreds of thousands of clones, about 73% being singletons. The specimen sequenced was peripheral blood. The receptors come from a woman over 75 with acute or convalescent COVID-19.

The CDR3 sequence is CASSLVGTGAYNSPLHF. The CDR3, as DNA: TGTGCCAGCAGCTTAGTTGGGACAGGGGCCTATAATTCACCCCTCCACTTT. The V and J genes are TRBV7-9 and TRBJ1-6; 10 bases agree with TRBD1. The ends lost 1 base at V and 2 bases at J; junction bases unmatched: 2. Germline values: CDR1 SEHNR, CDR2 FQNEAQ (reference sequence). This CDR3 is 17 amino acids long.

The V gene is TRBV4-1, the J gene TRBJ1-1; D is unclear. Trimming removed 0 bases from V and 2 bases from J, with 7 bases in between. Germline loops: CDR1 MGHRA, CDR2 YSYEKL. The CDR3 consists of 14 residues. CDR3 in amino acids: CASSQEGDNTEAFF. The CDR3 DNA is TGCGCCAGCAGCCAAGAAGGAGATAACACTGAAGCTTTCTTT.

The chain uses TRBV6-6 and TRBJ1-2; 9 nucleotides line up with TRBD1. This CDR3 has 14 amino acids. V trimming: 7 bases; J trimming: 4 bases; junction bases outside the gene matches: 7. Germline CDR1 and CDR2: MNHNY and SVGAGI (reference sequence). The CDR3 region is CASTKGQGAYGYTF. CDR3 nucleotide sequence: TGTGCCAGCACCAAGGGACAGGGCGCCTATGGCTACACCTTC.